A selection of T cell receptor beta chains follows, all from one sample in a study of control samples from healthy donors and cancer patients. Assay: immunoSEQ multiplex PCR; the TCRdb copy retains only in-frame clones and omits some. The sample records roughly 120,000 clones, around nine tenths being singletons. The material sequenced was blood. The receptors originated from a man aged 30-40 years in good health. Both conserved end residues are part of each CDR3. Each record gives: J gene, clone size, D gene, V gene, CDR3 DNA, CDR3 protein. D genes are given only for firm matches. Size tells how often a clone was seen (once, few, many) or the class of an expanded clone, and some rows leave it out.

TRBJ1-5 | . | . | TRBV5-5 | TGTGCCAGCAGCTTGTGGGATAGCAATCAGCCCCAGCATTTT | CASSLWDSNQPQHF
TRBJ1-1 | . | . | TRBV12-3/TRBV12-4 | TGTGCCAGCAGTTTGGGGGGCACGGGGTACGCTTTCTTT | CASSLGGTGYAFF
TRBJ1-5 | . | . | TRBV29-1 | TGCAGCGTTAGGGAAGGGGCACCTAGCAATCAGCCCCAGCATTTT | CSVREGAPSNQPQHF
TRBJ1-6 | . | TRBD1 | TRBV7-2 | TGTGCCAGCAGCGAGACAGGGAATTCACCCCTCCACTTT | CASSETGNSPLHF
TRBJ1-5 | . | . | TRBV6-6 | TGTGCCAGCAGTTACTCATCACAGGGAGGACAGCCCCAGCATTTT | CASSYSSQGGQPQHF
TRBJ2-3 | . | . | TRBV7-2 | TGTGCCAGCAGCCCGATGGACAGAAGCACAGATACGCAGTATTTT | CASSPMDRSTDTQYF
TRBJ1-2 | once | TRBD1 | TRBV30 | TGTGCCTGGAAAGGGGGCCCGAACTATGGCTACACCTTC | CAWKGGPNYGYTF
TRBJ1-5 | . | . | TRBV2 | TGTGCCAGCAGGGGGGACACGGGCTATCAGCCCCAGCATTTT | CASRGDTGYQPQHF
TRBJ1-6 | . | TRBD1 | TRBV18 | TGTGCCAGCTCACCAAGGGACAGAAATTCACCCCTCCACTTT | CASSPRDRNSPLHF
TRBJ1-1 | once | . | TRBV6-5 | TGTGCCAGCACCGCTTCAGTCCCTCCGGCCACTGAAGCTTTCTTT | CASTASVPPATEAFF
TRBJ1-4 | . | . | TRBV18 | TGTGCCAGCTCACGGCTACCTACCATTAATGAAAAACTGTTTTTT | CASSRLPTINEKLFF
TRBJ1-2 | . | TRBD1 | TRBV25-1 | TGTGCCAGCAGGGGAGGACAGGGATATGGCTACACCTTC | CASRGGQGYGYTF
TRBJ2-3 | . | . | TRBV5-1 | TGCGCCAGCAGCTTGGCTCTGGGGGACACAGATACGCAGTATTTT | CASSLALGDTDTQYF
TRBJ1-2 | . | . | TRBV28 | TGTGCCAGCAGTCCAACTGACTATGGCTACACCTTC | CASSPTDYGYTF
TRBJ1-2 | . | . | TRBV28 | TGTGCCAGCAGTTACATGGAAGGCTACACCTTC | CASSYMEGYTF
TRBJ1-1 | once | . | TRBV19 | TGTGACTCCACCGGTGGACCGGGGGAGGACCTTCGTCGGAACACTGAAGCTTTCTTT | CDSTGGPGEDLRRNTEAFF
TRBJ1-2 | . | TRBD1 | TRBV7-3 | TGTGCCAGCCCTCTAGCTCAGTCAGGGGGCTGGGGGATATATGGCTACACCTTC | CASPLAQSGGWGIYGYTF
TRBJ1-1 | many | . | TRBV2 | TGTGCCAGCACTGGAAGCCCCATACAAGAAGCTTTCTTT | CASTGSPIQEAFF
TRBJ1-1 | . | . | TRBV12-3/TRBV12-4 | TGTGCCAGCACCGGGGTCGGCACTGAAGCTTTCTTT | CASTGVGTEAFF
TRBJ2-2 | . | . | TRBV7-2 | TGTGCCAGCAGCTACAGGGACACCGGGGAGCTGTTTTTT | CASSYRDTGELFF
TRBJ2-2 | few | . | TRBV9 | TGTGCCAGCAGCGACCCGAATTCCGCCGGGGAGCTGTTTTTT | CASSDPNSAGELFF
TRBJ2-5 | . | . | TRBV4-1 | TGCGCCAGCAGCCAAGAAGGTCTGGCGGGGACCCAGTACTTC | CASSQEGLAGTQYF